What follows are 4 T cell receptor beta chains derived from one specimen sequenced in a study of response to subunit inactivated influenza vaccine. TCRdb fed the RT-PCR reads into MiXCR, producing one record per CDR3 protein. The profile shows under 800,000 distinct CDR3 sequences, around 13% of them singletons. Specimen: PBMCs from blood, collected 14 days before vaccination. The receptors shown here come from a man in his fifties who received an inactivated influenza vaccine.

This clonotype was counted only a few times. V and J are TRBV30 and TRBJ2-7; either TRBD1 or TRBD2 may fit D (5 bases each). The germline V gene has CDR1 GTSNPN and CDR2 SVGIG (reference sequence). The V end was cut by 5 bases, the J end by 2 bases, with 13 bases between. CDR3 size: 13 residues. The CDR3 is CAWSRDRPYEQYF. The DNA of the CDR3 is TGTGCCTGGTCCCGGGACCGACCCTACGAGCAGTACTTC.

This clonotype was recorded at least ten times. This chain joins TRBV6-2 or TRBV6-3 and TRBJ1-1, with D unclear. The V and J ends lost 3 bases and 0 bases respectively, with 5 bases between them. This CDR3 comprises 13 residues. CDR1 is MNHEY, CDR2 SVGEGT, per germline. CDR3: CASSYLVNTEAFF. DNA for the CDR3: TGTGCCAGCAGTTATCTAGTGAACACTGAAGCTTTCTTT.

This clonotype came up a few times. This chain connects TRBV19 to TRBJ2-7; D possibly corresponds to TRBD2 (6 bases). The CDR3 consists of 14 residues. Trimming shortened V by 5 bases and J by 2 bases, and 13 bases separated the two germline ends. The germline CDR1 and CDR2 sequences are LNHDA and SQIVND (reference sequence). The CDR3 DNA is TGTGCCAGTAGTGGAGGGGTTCCCCCCTACGAGCAGTACTTC. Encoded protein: CASSGGVPPYEQYF.

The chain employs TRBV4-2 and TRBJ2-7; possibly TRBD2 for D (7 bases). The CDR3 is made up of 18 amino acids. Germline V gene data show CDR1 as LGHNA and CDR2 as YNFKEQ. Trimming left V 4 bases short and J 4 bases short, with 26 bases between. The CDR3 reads CASSRTSVPGGRTYEQYF. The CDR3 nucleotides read TGTGCCAGCAGCCGTACTTCGGTACCCGGGGGGCGTACATACGAGCAGTACTTC.